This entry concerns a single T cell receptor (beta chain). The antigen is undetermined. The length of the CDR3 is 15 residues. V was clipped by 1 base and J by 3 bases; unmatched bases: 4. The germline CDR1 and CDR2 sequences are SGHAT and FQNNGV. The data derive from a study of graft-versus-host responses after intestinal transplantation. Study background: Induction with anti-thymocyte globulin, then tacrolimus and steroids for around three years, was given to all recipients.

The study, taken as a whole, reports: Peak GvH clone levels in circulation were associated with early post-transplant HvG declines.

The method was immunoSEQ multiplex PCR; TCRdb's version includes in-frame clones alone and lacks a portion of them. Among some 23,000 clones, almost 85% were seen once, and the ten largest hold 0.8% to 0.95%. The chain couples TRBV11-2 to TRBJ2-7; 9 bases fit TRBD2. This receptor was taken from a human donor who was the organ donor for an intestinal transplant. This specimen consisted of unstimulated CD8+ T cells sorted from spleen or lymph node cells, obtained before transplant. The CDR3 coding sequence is TGTGCCAGCAGCTTAGGCACTAGCGGGTACTACGAGCAGTACTTC. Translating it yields CASSLGTSGYYEQYF.